This TCR beta chain is drawn from a study of T cell responses to AZD1222 COVID-19 vaccine. Comments on this clone: Its target is not known.

Overall study results and limits: The donor cohort was predominantly white British with a female majority, and clonal diversity may have been underestimated. Nearly half of spike-specific TCRs reportedly go after variant regions that carry no mutations.

Germline CDR1 SGHRS, CDR2 YFSETQ. The trim removed 0 bases at V and 4 bases at J, leaving 2 bases unmatched. The CDR3 spans 14 residues. Here immunoSEQ multiplex PCR was the method, and the copy in TCRdb shows in-frame clones only, minus some. The sample has fewer than 130,000 clones; about 90% are singletons. This specimen consisted of peripheral blood, obtained 28 days after the second AZD1222 dose. The V and J genes are TRBV5-1 and TRBJ1-2, with 8 bases aligning to TRBD1. The receptor comes from an adult who received the AZD1222 COVID-19 vaccine. CDR3 sequence (DNA): TGCGCCAGCAGCTTGGGACAGGGGTTCTATGGCTACACCTTC. Translation: CASSLGQGFYGYTF.